The 7 T cell receptor beta chains given below trace back to one sample, sequenced in a study of blood T cells in healthy people across ages. A sample-barcoded 5' primer and a J-beta primer mix were used in a second PCR of roughly 7 to 11 cycles. In TCRdb, the 5' RACE reads were re-called with MiXCR into one record per CDR3 protein. The sample lists about 2 million distinct CDR3 sequences; less than 50% were seen once. Sample: blood. The receptors originated from a woman aged 40 to 50 in good health.

The V gene is TRBV7-2, the J gene TRBJ2-5, with D possibly TRBD1 on 5 matching bases. Trimming took off 1 base at V and 9 bases at J, with 21 bases between the two ends. The CDR3 is made up of 16 amino acids. Germline loops: CDR1 SGHTA, CDR2 FQGNSA. The CDR3 region has the DNA TGTGCCAGCAGCTTAGATCAGGGCGCGTATACGGTGGCCCAGTACTTC. As protein: CASSLDQGAYTVAQYF.

The rearrangement joins TRBV2 to TRBJ2-3; D is possibly TRBD1 or TRBD2 (5 bases each). The ends were cut back, 1 base at V and 0 bases at J, with 11 bases in the middle. The germline V gene encodes CDR1 SNHLY and CDR2 FYNNEI. The CDR3 is 16 residues long. The chain's CDR3 is CASSEGGAASTDTQYF. The CDR3 DNA is TGTGCCAGCAGTGAAGGAGGGGCGGCTAGCACAGATACGCAGTATTTT.

This sequence joins TRBV7-2 and TRBJ1-2; D is unresolved. This CDR3 has 14 amino acids. V was clipped by 3 bases and J by 4 bases, with 12 bases between them. The V gene's germline CDR1 is SGHTA and CDR2 FQGNSA. The CDR3 protein is CASSLPRWAYGYTF. For the CDR3, the DNA is TGTGCCAGCAGCTTGCCCCGGTGGGCCTATGGCTACACCTTC.

This clonotype has more than one count but fewer than ten. CDR3 loop: CASSSQGPLSKNIQYF. For the CDR3, the DNA is TGTGCCAGCAGCTCCCAGGGGCCCCTAAGCAAAAACATTCAGTACTTC. The gene calls are TRBV5-6 and TRBJ2-5, with D maybe TRBD1 (6 bases). The J call may be faulty, since TRBJ2-4 better matches the DNA end. The CDR3 spans 16 residues. Germline loops: CDR1 SGHDT, CDR2 YYEEEE.

The table lists this clonotype with a few counts. The chain uses TRBV5-1 and TRBJ2-1; TRBD1 might be the D (6 bases). V lost 0 bases, J lost 4 bases, and 11 bases lay in between. Looked up from germline, CDR1 is SGHRS and CDR2 is YFSETQ. The CDR3 loop spans 15 amino acids. CDR3 amino acids: CASSLAQGQYNEQFF. Written as DNA, the CDR3 is TGCGCCAGCAGCTTGGCACAGGGCCAATACAATGAGCAGTTCTTC.

V and J are TRBV7-6 and TRBJ2-5; D may be TRBD2 (5 bases). The germline V and J ends were trimmed by 1 base and 5 bases, with 14 bases remaining between them. Germline V gene lookup returns CDR1 SGHVS and CDR2 FNYEAQ. The CDR3 covers 15 residues. The CDR3: CASSLVSGERETQYF. CDR3 coding DNA: TGTGCCAGCAGCTTAGTTTCCGGGGAGCGGGAGACCCAGTACTTC.

The chain combines TRBV24-1 with TRBJ2-1; 9 bases are shared with TRBD2. With V trimmed by 7 bases and J by 10 bases, 13 bases remained unmatched. Germline values: CDR1 KGHDR, CDR2 SFDVKD. This CDR3 comprises 15 residues. DNA of the CDR3: TGTGCCACCAGCCAGGGGCTAGCGGGGTCCCGGGAGCAGTTCTTC. It translates to CATSQGLAGSREQFF.